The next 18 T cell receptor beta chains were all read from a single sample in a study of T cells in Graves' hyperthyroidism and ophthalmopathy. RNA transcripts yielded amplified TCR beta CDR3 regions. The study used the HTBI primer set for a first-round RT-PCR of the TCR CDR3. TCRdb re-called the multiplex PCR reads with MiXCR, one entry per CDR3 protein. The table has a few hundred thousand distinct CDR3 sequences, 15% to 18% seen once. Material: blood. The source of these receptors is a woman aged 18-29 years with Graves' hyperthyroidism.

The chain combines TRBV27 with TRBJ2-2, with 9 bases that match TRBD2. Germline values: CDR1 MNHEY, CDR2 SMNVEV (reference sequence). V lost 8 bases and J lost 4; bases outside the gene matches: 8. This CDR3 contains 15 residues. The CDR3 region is CASSQRGDGTGELFF. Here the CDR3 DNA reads TGTGCCAGCTCCCAGCGGGGGGACGGCACCGGGGAGCTGTTTTTT.

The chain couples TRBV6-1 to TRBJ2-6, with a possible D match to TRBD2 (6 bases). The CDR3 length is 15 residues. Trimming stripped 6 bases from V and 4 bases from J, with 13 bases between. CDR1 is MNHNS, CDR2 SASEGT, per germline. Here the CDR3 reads CASSLEGWGANVLTF. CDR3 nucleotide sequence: TGTGCCAGCAGCCTGGAGGGATGGGGGGCCAACGTCCTGACTTTC.

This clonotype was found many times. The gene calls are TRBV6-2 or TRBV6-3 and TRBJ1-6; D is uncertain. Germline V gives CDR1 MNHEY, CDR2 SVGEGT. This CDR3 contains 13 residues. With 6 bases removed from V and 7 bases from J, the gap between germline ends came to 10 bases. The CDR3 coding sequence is TGTGCCAGCAGGAGGGAAGGGAATTCACCCCTCCACTTT. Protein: CASRREGNSPLHF.

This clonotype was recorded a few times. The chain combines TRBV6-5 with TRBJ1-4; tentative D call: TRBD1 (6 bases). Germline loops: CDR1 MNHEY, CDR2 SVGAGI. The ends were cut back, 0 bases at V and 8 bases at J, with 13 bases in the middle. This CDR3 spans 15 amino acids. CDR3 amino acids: CASSYSTGQGEKLFF. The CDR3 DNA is TGTGCCAGCAGTTACTCTACTGGCCAGGGGGAAAAACTGTTTTTT.

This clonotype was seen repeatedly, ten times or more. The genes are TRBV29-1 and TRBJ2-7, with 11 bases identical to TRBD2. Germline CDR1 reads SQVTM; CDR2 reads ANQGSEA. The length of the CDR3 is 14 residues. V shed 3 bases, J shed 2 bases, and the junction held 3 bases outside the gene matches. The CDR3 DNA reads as TGCAGCGTTGATGGGACTAGCGGAACCTACGAGCAGTACTTC. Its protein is CSVDGTSGTYEQYF.

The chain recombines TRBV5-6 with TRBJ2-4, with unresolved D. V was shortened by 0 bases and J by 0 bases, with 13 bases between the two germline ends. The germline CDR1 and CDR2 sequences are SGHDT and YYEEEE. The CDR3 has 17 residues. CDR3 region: CASSLVGELPAKNIQYF. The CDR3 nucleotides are TGTGCCAGCAGCTTGGTTGGAGAATTGCCAGCCAAAAACATTCAGTACTTC.

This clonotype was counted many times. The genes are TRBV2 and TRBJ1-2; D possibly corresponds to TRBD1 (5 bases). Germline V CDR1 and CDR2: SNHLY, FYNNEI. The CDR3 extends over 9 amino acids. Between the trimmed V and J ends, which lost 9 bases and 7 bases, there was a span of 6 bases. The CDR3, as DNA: TGTGCCAGGCAGGGTGGCTACACCTTC. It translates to CARQGGYTF.

The CDR3 region has the DNA TGTGCCAGCAGACCCTCCAGGCAGGGCTCCTACGAGCAGTACTTC. This encodes CASRPSRQGSYEQYF. The chain employs TRBV2 and TRBJ2-7, with D maybe TRBD1 (5 bases). Deletions cut 6 bases from V and 0 bases from J, with 15 bases between. Germline V gene data show CDR1 as SNHLY and CDR2 as FYNNEI. The CDR3 has 15 amino acids.

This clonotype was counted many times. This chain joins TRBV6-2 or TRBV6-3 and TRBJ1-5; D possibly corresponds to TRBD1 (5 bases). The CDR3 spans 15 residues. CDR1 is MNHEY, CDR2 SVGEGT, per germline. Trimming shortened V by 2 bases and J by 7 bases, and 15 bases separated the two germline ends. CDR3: CASSYRSSGYQPQHF. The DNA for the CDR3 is TGTGCCAGCAGTTACCGAAGTTCAGGGTACCAGCCCCAGCATTTT.

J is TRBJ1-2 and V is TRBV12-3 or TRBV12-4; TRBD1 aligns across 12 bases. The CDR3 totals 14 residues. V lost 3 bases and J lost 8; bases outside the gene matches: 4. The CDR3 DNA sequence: TGTGCCAGCAGTTTCGGGACAGGGGGCGGGGGCTACACCTTC. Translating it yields CASSFGTGGGGYTF.

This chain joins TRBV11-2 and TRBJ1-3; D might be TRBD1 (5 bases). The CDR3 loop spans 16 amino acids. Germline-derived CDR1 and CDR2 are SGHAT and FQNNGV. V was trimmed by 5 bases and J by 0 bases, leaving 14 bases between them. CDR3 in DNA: TGTGCCAGCAGCAAAGATCGACAGCACTCTGGAAACACCATATATTTT. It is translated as CASSKDRQHSGNTIYF. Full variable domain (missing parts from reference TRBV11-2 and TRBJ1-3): EAGVAQSPRYKIIEKRQSVAFWCNPISGHATLYWYQQILGQGPKLLIQFQNNGVVDDSQLPKDRFSAERLKGVDSTLKIQPAKLEDSAVYLCASSKDRQHSGNTIYFGEGSWLTVV.

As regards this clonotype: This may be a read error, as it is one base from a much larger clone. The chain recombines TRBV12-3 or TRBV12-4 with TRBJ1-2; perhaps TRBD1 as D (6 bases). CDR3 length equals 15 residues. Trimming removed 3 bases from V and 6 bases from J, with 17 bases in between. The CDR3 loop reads CASSFDRGARNGYTF. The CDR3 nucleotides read TGTGCCAGCAGTTTCGATCGGGGGGCGAGGAATGGCTACACCTTC.

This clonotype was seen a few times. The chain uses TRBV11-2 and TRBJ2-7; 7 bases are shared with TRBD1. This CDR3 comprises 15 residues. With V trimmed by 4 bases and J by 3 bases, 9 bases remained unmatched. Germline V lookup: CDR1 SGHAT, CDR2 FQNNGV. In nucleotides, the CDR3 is TGTGCCAGCAGCTCATATAGGGACAGATTCTACGAGCAGTACTTC. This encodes CASSSYRDRFYEQYF.

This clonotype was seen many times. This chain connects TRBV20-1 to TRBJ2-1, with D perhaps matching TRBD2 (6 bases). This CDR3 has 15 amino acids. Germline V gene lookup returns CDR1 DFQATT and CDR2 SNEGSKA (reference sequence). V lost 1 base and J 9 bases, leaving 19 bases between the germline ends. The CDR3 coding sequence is TGCAGTGCTAGAGCGACCCTAGCTCTCGGGGGTGAGCAGTTCTTC. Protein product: CSARATLALGGEQFF.

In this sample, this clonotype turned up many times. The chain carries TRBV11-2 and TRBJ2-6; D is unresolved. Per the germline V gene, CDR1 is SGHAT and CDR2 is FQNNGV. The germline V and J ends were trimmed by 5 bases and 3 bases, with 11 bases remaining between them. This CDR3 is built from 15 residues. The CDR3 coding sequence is TGTGCCAGCAGCCACCCCTCTTTTGGGGCCAACGTCCTGACTTTC. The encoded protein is CASSHPSFGANVLTF. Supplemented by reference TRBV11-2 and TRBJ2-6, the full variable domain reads EAGVAQSPRYKIIEKRQSVAFWCNPISGHATLYWYQQILGQGPKLLIQFQNNGVVDDSQLPKDRFSAERLKGVDSTLKIQPAKLEDSAVYLCASSHPSFGANVLTFGAGSRLTVL.

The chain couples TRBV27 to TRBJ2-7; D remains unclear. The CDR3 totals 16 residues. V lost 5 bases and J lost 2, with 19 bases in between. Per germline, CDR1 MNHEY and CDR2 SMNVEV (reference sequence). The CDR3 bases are TGTGCCAGCAGTGTCCTGCCAAAACAGATGGCCTACGAGCAGTACTTC. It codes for CASSVLPKQMAYEQYF.

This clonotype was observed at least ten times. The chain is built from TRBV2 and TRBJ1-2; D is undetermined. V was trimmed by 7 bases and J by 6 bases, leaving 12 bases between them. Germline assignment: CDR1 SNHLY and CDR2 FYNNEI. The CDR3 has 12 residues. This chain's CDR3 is CASTLGGNGYTF. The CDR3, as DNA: TGTGCCAGCACCCTAGGAGGGAATGGCTACACCTTC.

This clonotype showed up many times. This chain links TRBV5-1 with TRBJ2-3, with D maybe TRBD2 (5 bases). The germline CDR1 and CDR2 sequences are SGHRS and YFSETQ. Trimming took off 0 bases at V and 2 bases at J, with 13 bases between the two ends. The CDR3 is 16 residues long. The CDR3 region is CASSLASVAYTDTQYF. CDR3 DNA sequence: TGCGCCAGCAGCTTGGCATCAGTAGCGTACACAGATACGCAGTATTTT.